Sequencing of this TCR beta chain was carried out in a study of shared clonotypes between healthy human individuals. Only CD45RO-negative cells positively selected for CCR7 counted as naive CD8 cells, so terminally differentiated effector memory CD45RA+ cells were excluded. Broader study findings: Larger estimated richness was generally recorded for naive subsets relative to memory subsets. Only blood was sampled, and tissue TCR repertoires likely differ from blood ones.

Germline V gene lookup returns CDR1 SGHNT and CDR2 YYREEE (reference sequence). The CDR3 is made up of 15 amino acids. The V segment lost 5 bases and the J segment 2 bases; nucleotides outside the gene matches: 7. The method was immunoSEQ multiplex PCR; TCRdb's version includes in-frame clones alone and lacks a portion of them. This sample has approximately 1.9 million clones, with approximately 92% found just once. This clone appeared a single time. Antigen unknown. V gene TRBV5-4 combines with J gene TRBJ2-5; 9 bases map to TRBD1. The clonotype originates from a man between 18 and 35 years old in good health. Some clones in this sample may be carry-over from other donors' samples. Source material: naive CD8+ T cells from PBMCs. CDR3 sequence (DNA): TGTGCCAGCAGGTCACCGGGACAGGGACAAGAGACCCAGTACTTC. It translates to CASRSPGQGQETQYF. Supplemented by reference TRBV5-4 and TRBJ2-5, the full variable domain reads ETGVTQSPTHLIKTRGQQVTLRCSSQSGHNTVSWYQQALGQGPQFIFQYYREEENGRGNFPPRFSGLQFPNYSSELNVNALELDDSALYLCASRSPGQGQETQYFGPGTRLLVL.